The rows below give T cell receptor beta chains drawn from one sample of a study of cytomegalovirus exposure and HLA in healthy donors. TCRdb keeps only in-frame clones here, not all; method: immunoSEQ multiplex PCR. Of just over 95,000 clones listed, roughly 76% are singletons. Specimen: PBMCs. The receptors originated from a human donor in good health. The CDR3 runs from the conserved cysteine through the conserved F or W. A D gene is named only where the DNA matches it firmly. Size values are once, few and many counts, or a class for expanded clones, and some rows have none.

j_call d_call v_call clone_size cdr3_nt cdr3_aa
TRBJ2-3 TRBD2 TRBV27 - TGTGCCAGCAGTTTACCGGGACTAGCGGGGGGAGGTACGCAGTATTTT CASSLPGLAGGGTQYF
TRBJ1-4 - TRBV7-9 - TGTGCCAGCAGCTTGACAGCAACTAATGAAAAACTGTTTTTT CASSLTATNEKLFF
TRBJ2-5 TRBD1 TRBV30 - TGTGCCTGGAGTTCTACAGGGGCGGTAGGGACCCAGTACTTC CAWSSTGAVGTQYF
TRBJ2-7 - TRBV27 - TGTGCCAGCAGCTTAACAGGGTTCTACGAGCAGTACTTC CASSLTGFYEQYF
TRBJ1-1 - TRBV27 few TGTGCCAGCAGTTTATCTGGCACCAACACTGAAGCTTTCTTT CASSLSGTNTEAFF
TRBJ1-5 TRBD1 TRBV7-9 - TGTGCCAGCAGCCCCGGGACAGGGTATAATCAGCCCCAGCATTTT CASSPGTGYNQPQHF
TRBJ2-1 TRBD1 TRBV14 - TGTGCCAGCAGCCATCCCTCCGGGACAGGCTTATACAATGAGCAGTTCTTC CASSHPSGTGLYNEQFF
TRBJ2-2 - TRBV14 - TGTGCCAGCAGCCAATTCGTGTTGACCGGGGAGCTGTTTTTT CASSQFVLTGELFF
TRBJ1-2 TRBD1 TRBV6-5 - TGTGCCAGCACTCCAACAGGGGGCTCTGGCTACACCTTC CASTPTGGSGYTF
TRBJ2-7 TRBD2 TRBV9 once TGTGCCAGCAGCGTGGGTTCGACTAGCCTTTCCTACGAGCAGTACTTC CASSVGSTSLSYEQYF
TRBJ2-2 TRBD2 TRBV6-1 - TGTGCCAGCAGTGAACTAGCGGGAGGAATAGGGACCGGGGAGCTGTTTTTT CASSELAGGIGTGELFF
TRBJ2-3 TRBD1 TRBV27 - TGTGCCAGCAGTTTTTACAGGGGCGATACGCAGTATTTT CASSFYRGDTQYF
TRBJ2-5 TRBD2 TRBV5-4 - TGTGCCAGCAGCGGGGGACTAGCGAGGGGGGAGACCCAGTACTTC CASSGGLARGETQYF
TRBJ1-5 - TRBV5-1 - TGCGCCAGCAGCTTGGAACCGAGACAGCCCCAGCATTTT CASSLEPRQPQHF
TRBJ1-1 - TRBV19 - TGTGCCAGTAGTATAGGGGCAGTCGGGAACACTGAAGCTTTCTTT CASSIGAVGNTEAFF
TRBJ2-1 TRBD1 TRBV5-1 - TGCGCCAGCAGCTTACCGGGACAGGGGAGGCGTGAGCAGTTCTTC CASSLPGQGRREQFF
TRBJ2-7 TRBD1 TRBV7-9 - TGTGCCAGCAGCGCCACCCATACGGGACAGGGCCTATACGAGCAGTACTTC CASSATHTGQGLYEQYF
TRBJ2-7 TRBD1 TRBV19 - TGTGCCAGTAGTATAAGACAGGGGCAGGTCTACGAGCAGTACTTC CASSIRQGQVYEQYF
TRBJ1-1 - TRBV5-6 - TGTGCCAGCACCCTGAGGCGGAACACTGAAGCTTTCTTT CASTLRRNTEAFF
TRBJ2-7 TRBD2 TRBV5-6 - TGTGCCAGCAGCTTTTTGGCTAGCGGGAGGGTGGCGGTGAAGTACTTC CASSFLASGRVAVKYF
TRBJ1-2 - TRBV11-2 - TGTGCCAGCAGCCGCCCCGACAGGTATGGGGGCTACACCTTC CASSRPDRYGGYTF
TRBJ1-5 TRBD1 TRBV6-6 few TGTGCCAGCAGTGGAGGGACAGGCAATCAGCCCCAGCATTTT CASSGGTGNQPQHF
TRBJ2-3 - TRBV2 few TGTGCCAGCAGTGAAATTTATACGGGAGCGGGTAGCACAGATACGCAGTATTTT CASSEIYTGAGSTDTQYF
TRBJ2-2 - TRBV5-1 - TGCGCCAGCAGCCCGGGGAGGACCCAGAACACCGGGGAGCTGTTTTTT CASSPGRTQNTGELFF
TRBJ2-3 TRBD2 TRBV5-1 - TGCGCCAGCAAAGGGGCGGGGGGGCCCGGAGATACGCAGTATTTT CASKGAGGPGDTQYF
TRBJ1-2 TRBD1 TRBV2 - TGTGCCAGTTACAGGGGTAATGGCTACACCTTC CASYRGNGYTF
TRBJ2-3 - TRBV5-4 - TGTGCCAGCAGCTTGGACGGAGATACGCAGTATTTT CASSLDGDTQYF
TRBJ2-2 - TRBV15 - TGTGCCACCAGCAGAGAACTAGCCGGGGAGCTGTTTTTT CATSRELAGELFF
TRBJ1-2 - TRBV6-1 once TGTGCCAGCAGTGAAGCCACAGGGCAGGGTGGCTACACCTTC CASSEATGQGGYTF
TRBJ1-1 TRBD1 TRBV2 - TGTGCCAGCAGTGAAAACCCCCCTACAGGGGTGAACACTGAAGCTTTCTTT CASSENPPTGVNTEAFF
TRBJ2-5 - TRBV7-9 - TGTTCCAGCAGCTTCAATGGCGAGACCCAGTACTTC CSSSFNGETQYF